This T cell receptor (beta chain) was sequenced for a study of blood T cell repertoires in COVID-19. The wider study: T cells, B-cell-depleted T cells, or PBMCs supplied cDNA or gDNA.

V was clipped by 10 bases and J by 5 bases; unmatched bases: 10. The CDR3 totals 15 residues. Germline V gene sequence: CDR1 MRHNA, CDR2 SNTAGT. Authors' analysis steps: Estimation of nucleated cell counts relied on the amplification of reference gene primers. This table comes from immunoSEQ multiplex PCR, and its TCRdb copy is limited to in-frame clones, with some not included. That table is the source of V, J and clone size, and D and trimming were worked out from the DNA. Of 100,000 to 120,000 clones in the sample, about 88% are singletons; the top ten hold 6.5% to 10%. This chain joins TRBV6-4 and TRBJ2-3; 12 bases fit TRBD2. Material for sequencing was peripheral blood. The TCR was taken from a woman in her 70s who had recovered from COVID-19. As DNA, the CDR3 is TGTGCCACCAGCCGGGCTAGCGGGGGGGGAGATACGCAGTATTTT. Residues: CATSRASGGGDTQYF.